The 3 T cell receptor beta chains presented below share a single source sample, sequenced in a study of T-cell memory formation after mild COVID-19. TCRdb fed the 5' RACE reads into MiXCR, producing one record per CDR3 protein. This sample has around 300,000 distinct CDR3 sequences, with around 13% found just once. Sequenced input: PBMCs or a T cell subset sorted from them (not recorded which). The receptors were sampled from a man between 18 and 35 years old who had mild COVID-19 (a few samples of this study predate the infection). Cell type and time point are not known.

This clonotype turned up a few times. The rearrangement links TRBV7-9 to TRBJ2-3, with unresolved D. V was pared by 8 bases and J by 1 base, with 13 bases between. This CDR3 has 14 residues. Germline V gene lookup returns CDR1 SEHNR and CDR2 FQNEAQ (reference sequence). In nucleotides, the CDR3 is TGTGCCAGCCGCGCCCCCGCAGGCACAGATACGCAGTATTTT. Translation gives CASRAPAGTDTQYF.

This chain joins TRBV18 and TRBJ2-5; D call uncertain. Germline V gene sequence: CDR1 KGHSH, CDR2 LQKENI. The CDR3 extends over 12 amino acids. Trimming took 0 bases from V and 6 from J, leaving 5 bases between them. The DNA of the CDR3 is TGTGCCAGCTCACCACCTGAAAAGACCCAGTACTTC. Translating gives CASSPPEKTQYF. Together with reference TRBV18 and TRBJ2-5, the CDR3 gives the full variable domain: NAGVMQNPRHLVRRRGQEARLRCSPMKGHSHVYWYRQLPEEGLKFMVYLQKENIIDESGMPKERFSAEFPKEGPSILRIQQVVRGDSAAYFCASSPPEKTQYFGPGTRLLVL.

This clonotype came up a few times. In nucleotides, the CDR3 is TGCGCCAGCAGCCCCCTCAGCGGCGGGCTGAACACTGAAGCTTTCTTT. Protein sequence: CASSPLSGGLNTEAFF. The V gene is TRBV5-1, the J gene TRBJ1-1; D remains ambiguous. Trimming cost V 4 bases and J 0 bases, with 16 bases left between them. The CDR3 is 16 residues long. Germline V CDR1 and CDR2: SGHRS, YFSETQ.